This T cell receptor beta chain was observed in a study of blood T cell repertoires in COVID-19 (dated by TCRdb to about 2020). For the wider study: The collaborator samples originated in the United States, Italy and Spain and spanned the acute and convalescent phases of COVID-19. The material from the prospective study consisted of cDNA or gDNA derived from T cells, B-cell-depleted T cells, or PBMCs. The dataset comprised deeply sampled blood TCRbeta repertoires from subjects exposed to, actively infected with, or recovered from COVID-19. The repertoires were released in a freely available public database intended as a resource for research on the immune response to SARS-CoV-2. The samples were drawn from the first 160 participants of the ongoing ImmuneRACE study and from over 950 subjects provided by 6 global collaborators. Nearly every sample came with metadata listing a de-identified subject ID, COVID-19 status, age in years and sex. HLA class I and class II types, where available, came from metadata supplied by the sample provider rather than from assay-based typing.

A word on this clone: What this receptor recognizes is not known. Per-base quality was not reported, and no clone a single base away is much larger than it.

Based on the germline V gene, the CDR1 and CDR2 sequences are MNHEY and SVGAGI. Trimming removed 0 bases from V and 2 bases from J, leaving 7 bases between the germline ends. The CDR3 holds 15 amino acids from the cysteine to the phenylalanine. Of all the DNA, just the CDR3 is kept, 45 bases in frame from base 1. Summary of the overall study and its limitations: Clinical and demographic metadata were provided uncurated, with the amount varying by source and participant.

One collaborating source in Seattle enrolled patients while the patients were actively infected and followed the patients over time throughout the course of disease. Collaborating institutions collected whole blood in K2EDTA tubes following their own protocols. Collaborator samples were shipped for TCRbeta analysis as frozen whole blood, isolated PBMCs, or DNA extracted from either sample type. The immunoSEQ Assay, a bias-controlled multiplex PCR, was used to amplify TCRbeta CDR3 regions from genomic DNA. Processing in the source paper ran as follows. The number of nucleated cells in each sample was estimated from the amplification of reference gene primers within the assay. To quantify the absolute abundance of each unique TCRbeta CDR3 rearrangement, sequence reads were collapsed and filtered. For each sample, productive Simpson clonality was calculated as the square root of Simpson's diversity index across productive rearrangements. The source is immuneACCESS, and TCRdb retained only in-frame sequences with V and J called. Part of the clones is not carried over; for the studies checked, unresolved V genes explain less than half of this, and the remainder is unexplained. Clone size and the V and J calls come from that table; the DNA yielded D and trimming. The sample has about 480,000 clones on record, 89% of them singletons. The ten biggest clones cover over 0.7% of the sample.

Sequenced material: peripheral blood. Here the chain combines TRBV6-5 and TRBJ2-2; the D gene is perhaps TRBD2, from 5 matching bases. This clonotype was obtained from a man between 18 and 35 years old with COVID-19, enrolled during active disease. The nucleotide sequence is given as TGTGCCAGCAGTTACTCGAGGACTAACACCGGGGAGCTGTTTTTT. This is translated as CASSYSRTNTGELFF.